This record looks at one T cell receptor (beta chain) sequence and its context. These data belong to a study of blood T cell repertoires in COVID-19. Study-wide background: Sites in the United States, Italy and Spain provided acute and convalescent COVID-19 samples. The analysed material was cDNA or gDNA that came from T cells, B-cell-depleted T cells, or PBMCs.

The trim removed 3 bases at V and 0 bases at J, leaving 2 bases unmatched. CDR1 is SGHVS, CDR2 FNYEAQ, per germline. This CDR3 is 16 amino acids long. In the original analysis: Reference gene primers were amplified, and this amplification served to estimate nucleated cell counts. Method: immunoSEQ multiplex PCR; TCRdb's copy keeps in-frame clones and lacks some. That table furnishes V, J and clone size, whereas the DNA furnished D and trimming. The sample lists about 50,000 clones, roughly 84% occurring once. The source is a woman between 55 and 75 years old with acute or convalescent COVID-19. Sequenced input: peripheral blood. The V call is TRBV7-6, the J call TRBJ1-6, with 7 nucleotides matching TRBD1. CDR3 sequence (DNA): TGTGCCAGCAGCTTCCGGGACAGCTCCTATAATTCACCCCTCCACTTT. This translates into CASSFRDSSYNSPLHF. Filled out from reference TRBV7-6 and TRBJ1-6, the complete variable domain reads GAGVSQSPRYKVTKRGQDVALRCDPISGHVSLYWYRQALGQGPEFLTYFNYEAQQDKSGLPNDRFSAERPEGSISTLTIQRTEQRDSAMYRCASSFRDSSYNSPLHFGNGTRLTVT.